One sample yielded the 14 T cell receptor beta chains listed below, sequenced in a study of blood T cell repertoires in COVID-19. Data came from immunoSEQ multiplex PCR; TCRdb stores just in-frame clones and leaves some out. Seen here are about 120,000 clones, less than 90% observed once, and the top ten hold approximately 2.3%. Sequencing was done on a sample of peripheral blood. The receptors were sampled from a man aged 25-45 years with acute or convalescent COVID-19.

The genes are TRBV3-1 (or the pseudogene TRBV3-2) and TRBJ2-1; the match to TRBD2 covers 7 bases. Germline V gene sequence: CDR1 LGHDT, CDR2 YNNKEL (reference sequence). CDR3 length: 15 amino acids. J gave up 9 bases and V 2 bases, and 10 bases lay outside the gene matches. CDR3 protein: CASSQYASGISEQFF. For the CDR3, the DNA is TGTGCCAGCAGCCAATACGCCAGCGGGATAAGTGAGCAGTTCTTC.

The gene calls are TRBV7-9 and TRBJ2-7; 7 bases are a match to TRBD1. The J segment lost 1 base and the V segment lost 0 bases, leaving 9 bases of the junction unmatched. CDR3 length: 17 residues. Germline lookup yields CDR1 SEHNR and CDR2 FQNEAQ (reference sequence). This CDR3 reads CASSLAVRGTASYEQYF. DNA for the CDR3: TGTGCCAGCAGCTTAGCTGTCAGAGGGACAGCTTCCTACGAGCAGTACTTC.

The chain links TRBV7-2 to TRBJ2-1; D remains ambiguous. The CDR3 has 15 residues. CDR1 SGHTA and CDR2 FQGNSA come from the germline V gene. Deletions cut 3 bases from V and 2 bases from J, with 11 bases between. In DNA, the CDR3 is TGTGCCAGCAGCTTCAGAGGTACCGCCTACAATGAGCAGTTCTTC. Translated, it gives CASSFRGTAYNEQFF.

The J gene is TRBJ2-5, the V gene TRBV5-1; a possible D gene is TRBD1 (6 bases). The CDR3 consists of 16 residues. Germline values: CDR1 SGHRS, CDR2 YFSETQ. Trimming left V 0 bases short and J 2 bases short, with 14 bases between. This CDR3 reads CASSLVGLGQQETQYF. CDR3 coding DNA: TGCGCCAGCAGCTTGGTAGGTTTGGGACAACAAGAGACCCAGTACTTC.

The J gene is TRBJ1-3, the V gene TRBV7-9; 11 bases line up with TRBD1. Trimming cost V 5 bases and J 1 base; bases outside gene matches: 7. CDR3 length: 17 residues. Germline V gene data show CDR1 as SEHNR and CDR2 as FQNEAQ (reference sequence). The CDR3: CASSDSGTGGSGNTIYF. CDR3 sequence (DNA): TGTGCCAGCAGCGACTCCGGGACAGGGGGATCTGGAAACACCATATATTTT. Supplemented by reference TRBV7-9 and TRBJ1-3, the full variable domain reads DTGVSQNPRHKITKRGQNVTFRCDPISEHNRLYWYRQTLGQGPEFLTYFQNEAQLEKSRLLSDRFSAERPKGSFSTLEIQRTEQGDSAMYLCASSDSGTGGSGNTIYFGEGSWLTVV.

This clone showed up just once. This rearrangement joins TRBV7-2 to TRBJ2-1, with TRBD2 matching over 12 bases. Germline V lookup: CDR1 SGHTA, CDR2 FQGNSA. Trimming at V came to 6 bases and at J to 4 bases, leaving 4 bases not matched to a gene. The CDR3 is 15 amino acids. The CDR3 reads CASSLLAGGYNEQFF. The CDR3 bases are TGTGCCAGCAGTTTACTAGCGGGGGGATACAATGAGCAGTTCTTC.

The chain joins TRBV5-1 to TRBJ2-3; D is undetermined. CDR1 is SGHRS, CDR2 YFSETQ, per germline. Trimming took 2 bases from V and 4 from J, leaving 5 bases between them. The CDR3 is made up of 12 amino acids. CDR3 in DNA: TGCGCCAGCAGCTTTGCGGCAGATACGCAGTATTTT. Translation: CASSFAADTQYF. The variable domain in full, with the rest retrieved from reference TRBV5-1 and TRBJ2-3, is KAGVTQTPRYLIKTRGQQVTLSCSPISGHRSVSWYQQTPGQGLQFLFEYFSETQRNKGNFPGRFSGRQFSNSRSEMNVSTLELGDSALYLCASSFAADTQYFGPGTRLTVL.

The rearrangement links TRBV10-2 to TRBJ1-2; D is unclear. Germline CDR1 reads WSHSY; CDR2 reads SAAADI. The CDR3 consists of 13 residues. The V end was cut by 4 bases, the J end by 2 bases, with 8 bases between. The CDR3 DNA is TGCGCCAGCAGTGTTGGAGAAAACTATGGCTACACCTTC. It codes for CASSVGENYGYTF.

In DNA form, the CDR3 reads TGTGCCAGCAGTGTAACAAATTCACCCCTCCACTTT. Protein product: CASSVTNSPLHF. The chain recombines TRBV2 with TRBJ1-6, with unresolved D. Per germline, CDR1 SNHLY and CDR2 FYNNEI. The CDR3 is made up of 12 amino acids. V lost 4 bases and J lost 7, with 5 bases in between.

This chain links TRBV12-3 or TRBV12-4 with TRBJ2-6; D not certain. The CDR3 is 13 residues long. V was trimmed by 7 bases and J by 4 bases, leaving 8 bases between them. The CDR3 DNA is TGTGCCAGCAACCGGTGGGGGGCCAACGTCCTGACTTTC. Encoded protein: CASNRWGANVLTF.

This chain connects TRBV7-9 to TRBJ2-2; D perhaps matches TRBD1 (7 bases). Germline V gene data show CDR1 as SEHNR and CDR2 as FQNEAQ (reference sequence). Trimming stripped 5 bases from V and 5 bases from J, with 12 bases between. The CDR3 has 14 amino acids. CDR3 protein: CASSGGTATGELFF. The DNA for the CDR3 is TGTGCCAGCAGCGGCGGGACAGCGACCGGGGAGCTGTTTTTT.

The rearrangement links TRBV14 to TRBJ2-7; TRBD1 matches at 11 bases. J gave up 2 bases and V 1 base, and 7 bases lay outside the gene matches. CDR3 length: 17 residues. Germline lookup yields CDR1 SGHDN and CDR2 FVKESK. Here the CDR3 DNA reads TGTGCCAGCAGCCAAGGTCATAGGACAGGGGGCCCCTACGAGCAGTACGTC. Translated: CASSQGHRTGGPYEQYV.

The genes are TRBV10-3 and TRBJ2-5; 10 nucleotides align to TRBD2. Trimming cost V 8 bases and J 5 bases; bases outside gene matches: 11. Germline V lookup: CDR1 ENHRY, CDR2 SYGVKD. The CDR3 consists of 15 residues. The CDR3 DNA sequence: TGTGCCATCTCCCAGCGGGGGGGCGGAGGGGAGACCCAGTACTTC. It is translated as CAISQRGGGGETQYF.

The rearrangement links TRBV6-5 to TRBJ1-4, with 12 bases identical to TRBD1. Germline CDR1 reads MNHEY; CDR2 reads SVGAGI. Unmatched junction bases numbered 4, after V lost 7 bases and J lost 7 bases. The CDR3 is 14 residues long. The CDR3 reads CASTRDRGPEKLFF. The DNA for the CDR3 is TGTGCCAGCACCCGGGACAGGGGGCCTGAAAAACTGTTTTTT.